This TCR beta chain appears in the sequencing data of a study of cytomegalovirus exposure and HLA in healthy donors. The CDR3 is 11 residues long. Germline values: CDR1 SQVTM, CDR2 ANQGSEA. The trim removed 7 bases at V and 6 bases at J, leaving 6 bases unmatched. This PCR relied on a set of 60 Vbeta primers and 13 Jbeta primers. Per the original data handling: In a later analysis, some 80 million unique TCR beta chains included roughly 11 million shared by two or more donors. TCRdb's copy holds only in-frame clones and misses some; the assay was immunoSEQ multiplex PCR. The V and J calls and clone size are taken from that table; D and trimming were inferred from the DNA. The sample contains about 93,000 clones, under 85% of which appear only once. Whole-study results and caveats: With high specificity and sensitivity, the classifier reportedly diagnosed cytomegalovirus status.

While unrecorded immune exposures were likely, the donors were nominally healthy when sampled. On this clone: No antigen is known for it.

Sample: PBMCs. The rearrangement joins TRBV29-1 to TRBJ2-7; 7 nucleotides align to TRBD1. This TCR was sampled from a woman aged 35 to 49 in good health and CMV-seronegative. The CDR3 spells CSANRGTEQYF. The CDR3 DNA reads as TGCAGCGCCAACAGGGGCACCGAGCAGTACTTC.